These T cell receptor beta chains were read from a single sample in a study of OX40 agonist ivuxolimab in advanced cancers. Sequencing used immunoSEQ multiplex PCR; TCRdb keeps in-frame clones, though not all of them. The table shows around 67,000 clones, with roughly nine tenths occurring only once. Specimen: CD4+ or CD8+ T cells sorted from blood, collected in a trial of the OX40 agonist ivuxolimab. Receptors originate from an adult with an advanced solid tumor such as melanoma, head and neck, liver or kidney cancer. The CDR3 runs from the conserved cysteine through the conserved F or W. Fields, in order: clone size, J gene, V gene, D gene, CDR3 DNA, CDR3 protein. The D gene is left open where the match is weak. Size tells how often a clone was seen (once, few, many) or the class of an expanded clone, and some rows leave it out.

>-|TRBJ2-4|TRBV7-9|-
TGTGCCAGCAGCTTGGGGGTGGGCCTAGCCAAAAACATTCAGTACTTC
CASSLGVGLAKNIQYF
>-|TRBJ1-2|TRBV7-9|TRBD1
TGTGCCAGCAGCTTAGGAGGGACAGTGTATGGCTACACCTTC
CASSLGGTVYGYTF
>once|TRBJ2-3|TRBV5-1|TRBD2
TGCGCCAGCAGCCCCCTCCGGGAGGCCGATACGCAGTATTTT
CASSPLREADTQYF
>-|TRBJ2-2|TRBV29-1|-
TGCAGCGCCCGAGGCCAGGCGGGCACCGGGGAGCTGTTTTTT
CSARGQAGTGELFF
>-|TRBJ2-7|TRBV28|TRBD2
TGTGCCAGCAGAACCTCGCTAGCGGGGGGAGAACAAATCTACGAGCAGTACTTC
CASRTSLAGGEQIYEQYF
>-|TRBJ2-1|TRBV5-1|-
TGCGCCAGCAGCTGGGGCGGAGGGGAGCAGTTCTTC
CASSWGGGEQFF
>-|TRBJ1-4|TRBV10-3|-
TGTGCCACAAACAGGGAAACTAATGAAAAACTGTTTTTT
CATNRETNEKLFF
>-|TRBJ1-6|TRBV30|-
TGTGCCTGGAGTGTACTTCGGAGGGGTAATTCACCCCTCCACTTT
CAWSVLRRGNSPLHF
>-|TRBJ2-3|TRBV2|-
TGTGCCAGCAGGAGGGACACCCCTGGCACCACAGATACGCAGTATTTT
CASRRDTPGTTDTQYF
>-|TRBJ2-1|TRBV7-8|-
TGTGCCAGCAGCATTAGCGGTCGCTCCTACAATGAGCAGTTCTTC
CASSISGRSYNEQFF
>-|TRBJ1-2|TRBV2|TRBD1
TGTGCCAGCAGTGTCGGGACAGGGTCATATGGCTACACCTTC
CASSVGTGSYGYTF
>-|TRBJ1-5|TRBV13|TRBD1
TGTGCCAGCAGCTCCGGACAGGGTTGGAGTCAGCCCCAGCATTTT
CASSSGQGWSQPQHF
>-|TRBJ2-3|TRBV28|TRBD2
TGTGCCAGCGGCCTAGCGGGAGTTCTAGATACGCAGTATTTT
CASGLAGVLDTQYF
>-|TRBJ2-7|TRBV7-2|TRBD2
TGTGCCAGCAGCCCACTAGCGGGAGGGGCCTACGAGCAGTACTTC
CASSPLAGGAYEQYF
>-|TRBJ2-7|TRBV7-2|TRBD2
TGTGCCAGCAGCTTAGGTACTAGCGGGTTTCGAAGCTCCTACGAGCAGTACTTC
CASSLGTSGFRSSYEQYF
>-|TRBJ2-1|TRBV11-2|-
TGTGCCAGCAGCCCGGGGGTTAGCTCCTACAATGAGCAGTTCTTC
CASSPGVSSYNEQFF
>once|TRBJ2-3|TRBV7-2|-
TGTGCCAGCAGCTTAGTATCCGGCCCTAGCACAGATACGCAGTATTTT
CASSLVSGPSTDTQYF
>-|TRBJ1-3|TRBV28|TRBD1
TGTGCCAGCAATCATAACAGGGGGCTTGTTGGAAACACCATATATTTT
CASNHNRGLVGNTIYF
>-|TRBJ1-2|TRBV7-9|-
TGTGCCAGCAGACCTACAGGGAGTGAGGGCTACACCTTC
CASRPTGSEGYTF
>-|TRBJ2-3|TRBV5-1|TRBD2
TGCGCCAGCAGCATAACTAGCGGGGGGGCTTCAGATACGCAGTATTTT
CASSITSGGASDTQYF
>-|TRBJ1-1|TRBV19|-
TGTGCCAGTAGTATAGTGGGACCAGGGTTGGCTTTCTTT
CASSIVGPGLAFF
>-|TRBJ2-7|TRBV11-3|TRBD2
TGTGCCAGCACCCCGGGACTAGCGGGGGATGGCTACGAGCAGTACTTC
CASTPGLAGDGYEQYF
>-|TRBJ1-1|TRBV5-1|-
TGCGCCAGCACCATGGGACGTGGGGGGAACACTGAAGCTTTCTTT
CASTMGRGGNTEAFF
>few|TRBJ1-2|TRBV2|-
TGTGCCAGCAGTGAGGGGGGGGACTATGGCTACACCTTC
CASSEGGDYGYTF
>-|TRBJ2-2|TRBV5-6|TRBD2
TGTGCCAGCAGCTTTATTCGGGGGGGCCGAAGGGAGCTGTTTTTT
CASSFIRGGRRELFF
>few|TRBJ2-1|TRBV19|TRBD2
TGTGCCAGTAGTCCCCCCAGTCCTAGCGGGAGAGATGAGCAGTTCTTC
CASSPPSPSGRDEQFF
>-|TRBJ1-5|TRBV19|-
TGTGCCAGTAGTCCGCGTCGGGGGGAAGGGCAGCCCCAGCATTTT
CASSPRRGEGQPQHF
>-|TRBJ1-3|TRBV28|-
TGTGCCAGCAGTTCGCACAGGACCCCTTACGCCTCTGGAAACACCATATATTTT
CASSSHRTPYASGNTIYF
>-|TRBJ1-4|TRBV5-1|-
TGCGCCAGCAGCCCTGGCCCAAGTGGTGAAAAACTGTTTTTT
CASSPGPSGEKLFF